This T cell receptor beta chain was identified during a study of blood T cell repertoires in COVID-19. Study summary: Specimens from acute and convalescent COVID-19 originated in the United States, Italy and Spain.

Original analysis: For nucleated cells, counts were estimated from reference gene primer amplification. Method: immunoSEQ multiplex PCR; TCRdb's copy keeps in-frame clones and lacks some. V, J and clone size are taken as reported in that table, and D and trimming were inferred from the DNA itself. The table includes 200,000 to 250,000 clones, about nine tenths detected once. Enrollees, about 18 to 95 years old, lived in 24 US areas. Germline V CDR1 and CDR2: SGDLS, YYNGEE. V lost 0 bases to trimming and J lost 0 bases, with 21 bases between them. The CDR3 sequence is 19 residues long. The chain recombines TRBV9 with TRBJ1-2, with D uncertain. The source material was PBMCs or T cells enriched from blood (not recorded which). This clonotype originated in a middle-aged woman with acute COVID-19. The CDR3 nucleotides are TGTGCCAGCAGCGTAGACGGGAAACGTACCGGGAAGGCTAACTATGGCTACACCTTC. Protein sequence: CASSVDGKRTGKANYGYTF.